The 8 T cell receptor beta chains listed next were all sequenced from one sample in a study of patients and donors after allogeneic stem cell transplantation. TCRdb processed the RT-PCR reads anew with MiXCR; each CDR3 protein has one entry. The repertoire includes some 880,000 distinct CDR3 sequences, approximately 18% of them detected once, and around 6% sits in the top ten. The sample comprised blood, either unsorted or a sorted T cell fraction (not recorded which). All receptors derive from a human donor who was either an allogeneic HSCT recipient or a stem cell or donor lymphocyte infusion donor (not recorded which). It is not recorded whose cells these are; they may come from a transplant donor.

The gene calls are TRBV3-1 and TRBJ2-2, with D maybe TRBD1 (5 bases). Germline V gives CDR1 LGHDT, CDR2 YNNKEL (reference sequence). Trimming removed 2 bases from V and 5 bases from J, with 9 bases in between. The CDR3 loop spans 14 amino acids. The CDR3 nucleotides read TGTGCCAGCAGCCAATCAGGGTCTACCGGGGAGCTGTTTTTT. This encodes CASSQSGSTGELFF. The variable domain in full, completed from reference TRBV3-1 and TRBJ2-2, reads DTAVSQTPKYLVTQMGNDKSIKCEQNLGHDTMYWYKQDSKKFLKIMFSYNNKELIINETVPNRFSPKSPDKAHLNLHINSLELGDSAVYFCASSQSGSTGELFFGEGSRLTVL.

This rearrangement joins TRBV25-1 to TRBJ2-7, with TRBD1 identical over 8 bases. CDR1 is MGHDK, CDR2 SYGVNS, per germline. V shed 5 bases and J 7 bases; nucleotides not matched to a gene: 7. The CDR3 has 13 residues. CDR3 DNA: TGTGCCAGCAGTCTGACAGGGGCGAAGGAGCAGTACTTC. As protein: CASSLTGAKEQYF.

This clonotype was recorded a few times. The V gene is TRBV25-1, the J gene TRBJ2-2, with D possibly called TRBD1 or TRBD2 (5 bases each). Germline V gene lookup returns CDR1 MGHDK and CDR2 SYGVNS. With 6 bases removed from V and 5 bases from J, the gap between germline ends came to 16 bases. This CDR3 has 15 residues. CDR3 in DNA: TGTGCCAGCAGGTCCCGCCCCGAGGGGACCGGGGAGCTGTTTTTT. Its translation: CASRSRPEGTGELFF. Based on the CDR3 plus reference TRBV25-1 and TRBJ2-2, the full variable domain is EADIYQTPRYLVIGTGKKITLECSQTMGHDKMYWYQQDPGMELHLIHYSYGVNSTEKGDLSSESTVSRIRTEHFPLTLESARPSHTSQYLCASRSRPEGTGELFFGEGSRLTVL.

J is TRBJ2-1 and V is TRBV11-2; TRBD1 matches 8 bases. The CDR3 runs 15 residues. With V trimmed by 4 bases and J by 5 bases, 7 bases remained unmatched. The germline V gene encodes CDR1 SGHAT and CDR2 FQNNGV. CDR3 coding DNA: TGTGCCAGCAGCTCCGGACAGGGTAGCCACAATGAGCAGTTCTTC. Translating gives CASSSGQGSHNEQFF.

The chain is built from TRBV4-1 and TRBJ2-1, with D tentatively TRBD1 (6 bases). Trimming stripped 0 bases from V and 0 bases from J, with 15 bases between. CDR1 is MGHRA, CDR2 YSYEKL, per germline. The CDR3 extends over 18 amino acids. The CDR3 region is CASSQEISSGVSYNEQFF. The CDR3 nucleotides are TGCGCCAGCAGCCAAGAGATATCGTCAGGGGTCTCCTACAATGAGCAGTTCTTC.

This clonotype was detected a few times. The V call is TRBV7-6, the J call TRBJ1-4; D might be TRBD1 (6 bases). CDR3 size: 15 residues. CDR1 is SGHVS and CDR2 is FNYEAQ in the germline V gene. The V and J ends lost 5 bases and 7 bases respectively, with 17 bases between them. CDR3 sequence reads: CASSLSGGGLEKLFF. CDR3 DNA sequence: TGTGCCAGCAGCCTATCCGGGGGGGGGCTTGAAAAACTGTTTTTT.

This clonotype was detected only a few times. The chain couples TRBV5-6 to TRBJ2-7, with unresolved D. Trimming shortened V by 2 bases and J by 1 base, and 13 bases separated the two germline ends. In germline, CDR1 is SGHDT, CDR2 YYEEEE. The CDR3 extends over 15 amino acids. CDR3 bases: TGTGCCAGCAGCTTTTCGGCATTAGGGTCCTACGAGCAGTACTTC. It translates to CASSFSALGSYEQYF.

A few counts support this clonotype. The chain has TRBV5-1 and TRBJ1-1; D may be TRBD1 (5 bases). CDR3 length equals 14 residues. CDR1 is SGHRS and CDR2 is YFSETQ in the germline V gene. The ends were cut back, 9 bases at V and 0 bases at J, with 15 bases in the middle. The CDR3 loop is CATDPGQLNTEAFF. As DNA, the CDR3 is TGCGCCACCGACCCCGGACAACTGAACACTGAAGCTTTCTTT.